This is a list of T cell receptor beta chains from one sample in a study of beta chain features in type 1 diabetes. Clones were read by immunoSEQ multiplex PCR, and TCRdb kept only the in-frame ones, dropping some. The table includes roughly 700,000 clones, 13% detected once. The sequencing sample was made of naive CD4+ T cells from blood. These receptors came from a man between 18 and 29 years old with type 1 diabetes. Both conserved end residues are part of each CDR3. Size values are once, few and many counts, or a class for expanded clones, and some rows have none.

>TRBJ2-1|TRBV7-8|.
CASSSLNPGSYNEQFF
>TRBJ2-7|TRBV5-1|.
CASSLGGRQQYF
>TRBJ1-4|TRBV7-2|.
CASSGGTGGNKGLFF
>TRBJ1-1|TRBV30|.
CARQGASEAFF
>TRBJ1-5|TRBV28|few
CASSLSRTGFEPQHF
>TRBJ2-5|TRBV4-2|few
CASSQPQGLGETQYF
>TRBJ1-5|TRBV28|.
CASSAHPGGLGQPQHF
>TRBJ1-2|TRBV6-5|.
CASSPRGSGYGYTF
>TRBJ2-7|TRBV6-1|.
CASSEPYEQYF
>TRBJ1-2|TRBV30|many
CAWSPPDPTLRGYTF
>TRBJ2-3|TRBV4-1|.
CASSRTSGGGPGTDTQYF
>TRBJ1-6|TRBV2|few
CASTRSPNSPLHF
>TRBJ2-7|TRBV5-5|few
CASSLVTGNYEQYF
>TRBJ2-4|TRBV18|.
CASSPPLAQGGNIQYF
>TRBJ2-5|TRBV28|.
CASSSTGNVGRETQYF
>TRBJ2-1|TRBV9|few
CASSVTGVDAYNEQFF
>TRBJ2-7|TRBV4-1|few
CASSQYQDSSYEQYF
>TRBJ1-2|TRBV27|.
CASNSGTGVNYGYTF
>TRBJ1-1|TRBV28|.
CASSSHGRGLNTEAFF
>TRBJ2-7|TRBV5-1|few
CASSPSSTSPYEQYF
>TRBJ2-4|TRBV29-1|.
CSVEQGFHGSANIQYF
>TRBJ2-5|TRBV4-1|.
CASSQPGLAGKETQYF
>TRBJ1-4|TRBV4-1|few
CASSLALGGAGATNEKLFF
>TRBJ1-4|TRBV5-6|few
CASSGLRFREKLFF
>TRBJ1-5|TRBV5-1|.
CASSLFSGEHQPQHF
>TRBJ1-2|TRBV27|few
CASSGGGRGYTF
>TRBJ2-1|TRBV5-1|once
CASRDREDEQFF
>TRBJ1-1|TRBV7-9|.
CASSLSGTVDEAFF
>TRBJ2-3|TRBV7-8|few
CASSWTSGGTDTQYF
>TRBJ1-2|TRBV30|.
CAWSGTTAQSPRNGYTF
>TRBJ1-4|TRBV7-9|few
CASSLVVEPAFTNEKLFF
>TRBJ1-4|TRBV18|.
CASSLGTPATNEKLFF
>TRBJ2-1|TRBV4-1|few
CASSQDSRTEQFF
>TRBJ1-3|TRBV4-1|few
CASSQEGAWFENTIYF
>TRBJ1-2|TRBV25-1|few
CASSERMTGGYGNYGYTF
>TRBJ2-1|TRBV19|few
CASSIRLANEQFF
>TRBJ1-2|TRBV19|.
CASTVTGILTSYGYTF
>TRBJ2-3|TRBV28|.
CASSFTPVQDTQYF
>TRBJ2-7|TRBV30|few
CAWSSSGGFYEQYF
>TRBJ1-3|TRBV25-1|.
CASSPPGAGGNTIYF
>TRBJ1-2|TRBV5-4|.
CASSRRTEIYGYTF
>TRBJ2-7|TRBV19|.
CASSILDRQYF
>TRBJ1-4|TRBV11-2|few
CASSFTQGNEKLFF
>TRBJ2-3|TRBV29-1|.
CRGGLTGVDTQYF
>TRBJ1-2|TRBV2|.
CASISWGHIYGYTF
>TRBJ2-7|TRBV19|.
CASSLQNTYEQYF
>TRBJ1-1|TRBV9|.
CASSERTGNTEAFF
>TRBJ2-7|TRBV6-5|few
CASSRTGSRGGEYF
>TRBJ1-2|TRBV30|few
CAWSMWHAAGYTF
>TRBJ2-1|TRBV4-2|.
CASSLSGDGPQNEQFF
>TRBJ1-6|TRBV7-9|.
CASSSPGTSPGANSPLHF
>TRBJ2-5|TRBV5-1|few
CASSAPQETQYF